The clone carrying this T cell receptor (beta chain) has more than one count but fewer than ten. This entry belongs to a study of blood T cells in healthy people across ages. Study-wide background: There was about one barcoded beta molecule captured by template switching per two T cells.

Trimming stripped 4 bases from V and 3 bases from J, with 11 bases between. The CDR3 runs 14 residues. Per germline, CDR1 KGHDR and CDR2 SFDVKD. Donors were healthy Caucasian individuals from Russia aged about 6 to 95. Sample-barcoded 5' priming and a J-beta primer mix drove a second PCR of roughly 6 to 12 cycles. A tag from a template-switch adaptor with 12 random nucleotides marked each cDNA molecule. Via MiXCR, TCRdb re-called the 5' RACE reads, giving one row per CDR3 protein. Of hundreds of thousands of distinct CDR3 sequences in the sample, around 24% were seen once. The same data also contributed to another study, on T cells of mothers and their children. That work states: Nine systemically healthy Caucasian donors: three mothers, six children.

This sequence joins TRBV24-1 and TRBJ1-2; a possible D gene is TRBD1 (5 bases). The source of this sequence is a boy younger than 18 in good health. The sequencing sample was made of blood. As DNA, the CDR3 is TGTGCCACCAGTGAGCAGGGCGGTGACTATGGCTACACCTTC. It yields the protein CATSEQGGDYGYTF.